The T cell receptor (beta chain) described here comes from a study of T-cell memory formation after mild COVID-19. Using constant-segment primers, 5'RACE produced TCR alpha and TCR beta cDNA libraries carrying sample barcodes and UMIs. TCRdb passed the 5' RACE reads through MiXCR, listing each CDR3 protein once. The sample holds about 58,000 distinct CDR3 sequences, 25% to 35% seen once. Study observations and caveats: Some SARS-CoV-2-responding clones were already detected in memory before infection. Second-wave clones peaking on day 37 lacked confirmed SARS-CoV-2 specificity.

The length of the CDR3 is 16 residues. J was trimmed by 2 bases and V by 3 bases; bases with no gene match: 8. Looked up from germline, CDR1 is SGHDN and CDR2 is FVKESK. This clonotype was detected a few times. The antigen is not known. The sample was PBMCs or a T cell subset sorted from them (not recorded which). The chain combines TRBV14 with TRBJ2-5; 8 bases are shared with TRBD1. The TCR originated in a man between 18 and 35 years old who had mild COVID-19 (a few samples of this study predate the infection). Cell type and time point are not known. The CDR3 loop reads CASSHPQGAEQETQYF. The CDR3 DNA reads as TGTGCCAGCAGCCATCCCCAGGGGGCAGAACAAGAGACCCAGTACTTC.